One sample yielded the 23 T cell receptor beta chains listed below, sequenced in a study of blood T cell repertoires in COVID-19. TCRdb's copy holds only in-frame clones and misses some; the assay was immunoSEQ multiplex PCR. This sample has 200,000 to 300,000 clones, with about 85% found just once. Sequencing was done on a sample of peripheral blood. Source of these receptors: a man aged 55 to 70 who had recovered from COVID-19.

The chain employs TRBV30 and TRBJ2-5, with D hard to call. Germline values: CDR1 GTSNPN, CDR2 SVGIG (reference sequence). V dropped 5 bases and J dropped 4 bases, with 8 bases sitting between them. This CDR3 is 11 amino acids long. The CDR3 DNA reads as TGTGCCTGGGGCGAACTAGAGACCCAGTACTTC. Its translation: CAWGELETQYF. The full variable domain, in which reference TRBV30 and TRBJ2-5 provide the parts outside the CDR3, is SQTIHQWPATLVQPVGSPLSLECTVEGTSNPNLYWYRQAAGRGLQLLFYSVGIGQISSEVPQNLSASRPQDRQFILSSKKLLLSDSGFYLCAWGELETQYFGPGTRLLVL.

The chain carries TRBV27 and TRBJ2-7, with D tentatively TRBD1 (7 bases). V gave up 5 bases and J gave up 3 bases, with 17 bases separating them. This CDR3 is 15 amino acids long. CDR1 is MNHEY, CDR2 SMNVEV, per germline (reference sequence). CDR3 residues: CASSRGSQGDYEQYF. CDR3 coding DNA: TGTGCCAGCAGTCGGGGGAGCCAGGGGGACTACGAGCAGTACTTC.

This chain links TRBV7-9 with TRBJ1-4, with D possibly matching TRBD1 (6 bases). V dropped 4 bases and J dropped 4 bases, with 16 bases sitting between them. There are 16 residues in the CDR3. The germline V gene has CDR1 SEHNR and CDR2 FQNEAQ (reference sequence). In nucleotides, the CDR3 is TGTGCCAGCAGCTCCCCGGGGACACCTCGTAATGAAAAACTGTTTTTT. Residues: CASSSPGTPRNEKLFF.

The CDR3 is CASSSLAGTDTQYF. Written as DNA, the CDR3 is TGTGCCAGCAGCTCACTAGCGGGCACAGATACGCAGTATTTT. The chain couples TRBV7-3 to TRBJ2-3, with TRBD2 identical over 8 bases. J lost 1 base, V lost 4 bases, and 1 base had no gene match. Germline values: CDR1 SGHTA, CDR2 FQGTGA. CDR3 length equals 14 residues.

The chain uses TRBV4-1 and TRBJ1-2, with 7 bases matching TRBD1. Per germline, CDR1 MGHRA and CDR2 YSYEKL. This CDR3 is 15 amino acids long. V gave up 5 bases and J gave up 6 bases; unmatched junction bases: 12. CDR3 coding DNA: TGCGCCAGCAGCGTACAGGGGAAAGACATTAATGGCTACACCTTC. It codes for CASSVQGKDINGYTF.

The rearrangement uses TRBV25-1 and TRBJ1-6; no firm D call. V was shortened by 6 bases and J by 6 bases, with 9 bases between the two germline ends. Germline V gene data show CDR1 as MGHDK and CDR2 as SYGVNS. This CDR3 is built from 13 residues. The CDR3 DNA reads TGTGCCAGCAGGGGAGGATTTAATTCACCCCTCCACTTT. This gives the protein CASRGGFNSPLHF.

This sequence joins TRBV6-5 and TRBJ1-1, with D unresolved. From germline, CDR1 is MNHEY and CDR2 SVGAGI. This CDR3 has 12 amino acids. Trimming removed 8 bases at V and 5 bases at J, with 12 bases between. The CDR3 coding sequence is TGTGCCAGCCCCGAGGGCCTAACTGAAGCTTTCTTT. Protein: CASPEGLTEAFF.

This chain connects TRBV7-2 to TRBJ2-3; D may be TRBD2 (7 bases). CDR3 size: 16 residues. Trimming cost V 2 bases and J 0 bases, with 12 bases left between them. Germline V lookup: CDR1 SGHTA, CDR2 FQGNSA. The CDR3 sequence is CASSLRGGGSTDTQYF. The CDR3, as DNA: TGTGCCAGCAGCTTAAGGGGGGGCGGGAGCACAGATACGCAGTATTTT.

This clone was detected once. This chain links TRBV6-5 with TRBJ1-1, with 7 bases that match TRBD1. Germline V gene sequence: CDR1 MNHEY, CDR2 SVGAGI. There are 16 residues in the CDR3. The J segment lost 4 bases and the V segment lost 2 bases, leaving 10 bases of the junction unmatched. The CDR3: CASSYGSAGGLTEAFF. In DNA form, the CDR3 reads TGTGCCAGCAGTTACGGTTCGGCAGGGGGTCTCACTGAAGCTTTCTTT.

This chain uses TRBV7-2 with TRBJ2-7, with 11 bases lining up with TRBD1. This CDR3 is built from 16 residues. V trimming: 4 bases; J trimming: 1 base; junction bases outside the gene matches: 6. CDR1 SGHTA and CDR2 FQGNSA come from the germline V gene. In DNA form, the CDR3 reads TGTGCCAGCAGCTCCGGACAGGGGGCCTATTCCTACGAGCAGTACTTC. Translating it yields CASSSGQGAYSYEQYF.

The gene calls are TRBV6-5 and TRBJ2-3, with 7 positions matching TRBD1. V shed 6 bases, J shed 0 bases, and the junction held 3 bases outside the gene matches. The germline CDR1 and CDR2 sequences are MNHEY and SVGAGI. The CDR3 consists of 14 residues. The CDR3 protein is CASRQGRSTDTQYF. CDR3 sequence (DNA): TGTGCCAGCAGACAGGGGCGAAGCACAGATACGCAGTATTTT.

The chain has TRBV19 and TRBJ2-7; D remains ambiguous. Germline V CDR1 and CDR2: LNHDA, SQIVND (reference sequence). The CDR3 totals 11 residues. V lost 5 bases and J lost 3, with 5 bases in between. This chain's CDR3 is CASSANYEQYF. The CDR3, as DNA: TGTGCCAGTAGTGCGAACTACGAGCAGTACTTC.

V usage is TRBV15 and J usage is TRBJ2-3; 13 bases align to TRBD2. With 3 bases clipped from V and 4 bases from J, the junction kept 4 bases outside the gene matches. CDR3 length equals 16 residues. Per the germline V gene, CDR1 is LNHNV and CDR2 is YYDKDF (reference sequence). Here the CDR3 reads CATSRVTSGGSDTQYF. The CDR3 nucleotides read TGTGCCACCAGCAGGGTGACTAGCGGGGGGTCAGATACGCAGTATTTT.

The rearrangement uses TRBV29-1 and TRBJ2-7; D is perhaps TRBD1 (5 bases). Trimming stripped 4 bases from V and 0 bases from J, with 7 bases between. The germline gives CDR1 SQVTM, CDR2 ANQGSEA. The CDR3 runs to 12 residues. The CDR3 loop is CSVVDSSYEQYF. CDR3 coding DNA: TGCAGCGTTGTTGACAGCTCCTACGAGCAGTACTTC.

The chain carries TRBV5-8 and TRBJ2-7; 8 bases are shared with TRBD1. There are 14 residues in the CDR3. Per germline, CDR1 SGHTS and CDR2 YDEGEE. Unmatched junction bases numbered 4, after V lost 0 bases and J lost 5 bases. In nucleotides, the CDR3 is TGTGCCAGCAGCTTGGGACAGGGGTTCGACGAGCAGTACTTC. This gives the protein CASSLGQGFDEQYF.

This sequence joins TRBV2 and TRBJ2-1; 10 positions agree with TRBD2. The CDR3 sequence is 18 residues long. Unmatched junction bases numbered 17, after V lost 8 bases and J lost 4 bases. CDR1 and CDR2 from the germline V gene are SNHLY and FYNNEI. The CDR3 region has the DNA TGTGCCAGCGAGCCCCGTGACTTGAGCGGGGGGGCGTACAATGAGCAGTTCTTC. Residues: CASEPRDLSGGAYNEQFF.

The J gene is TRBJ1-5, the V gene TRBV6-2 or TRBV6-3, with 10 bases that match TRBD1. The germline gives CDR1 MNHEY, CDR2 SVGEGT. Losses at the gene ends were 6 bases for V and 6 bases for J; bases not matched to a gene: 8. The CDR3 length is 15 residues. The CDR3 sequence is CASSSPGQGRQPQHF. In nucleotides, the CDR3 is TGTGCCAGCAGCTCCCCGGGACAGGGGCGTCAGCCCCAGCATTTT.

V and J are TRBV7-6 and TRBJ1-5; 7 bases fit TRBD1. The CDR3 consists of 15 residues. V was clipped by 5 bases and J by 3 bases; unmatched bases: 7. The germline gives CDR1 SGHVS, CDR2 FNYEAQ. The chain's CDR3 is CASSRATGINQPQHF. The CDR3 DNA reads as TGTGCCAGCAGCCGAGCGACAGGGATCAATCAGCCCCAGCATTTT.

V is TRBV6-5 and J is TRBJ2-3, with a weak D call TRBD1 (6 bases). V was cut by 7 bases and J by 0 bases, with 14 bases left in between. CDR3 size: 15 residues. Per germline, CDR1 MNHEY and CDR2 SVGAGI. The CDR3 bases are TGTGCCAGCATCTGGACAGCACCTAGCACAGATACGCAGTATTTT. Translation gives CASIWTAPSTDTQYF.

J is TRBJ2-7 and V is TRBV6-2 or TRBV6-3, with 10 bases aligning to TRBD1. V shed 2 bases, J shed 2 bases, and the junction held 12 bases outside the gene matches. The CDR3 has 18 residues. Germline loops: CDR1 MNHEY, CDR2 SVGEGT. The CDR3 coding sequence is TGTGCCAGCAGTTACCAGCTTCCAGGGACAGGGGTTACCTACGAGCAGTACTTC. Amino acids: CASSYQLPGTGVTYEQYF.

The CDR3 DNA follows: TGTGCCAGCAGCGCTGGACTAGCGGGGGCCCGGGGGGAGCAGTTCTTC. It is translated as CASSAGLAGARGEQFF. This rearrangement joins TRBV5-4 to TRBJ2-1; 13 nucleotides align to TRBD2. This CDR3 comprises 16 residues. Germline loops: CDR1 SGHNT, CDR2 YYREEE (reference sequence). J lost 10 bases, V lost 4 bases, and 11 bases had no gene match.

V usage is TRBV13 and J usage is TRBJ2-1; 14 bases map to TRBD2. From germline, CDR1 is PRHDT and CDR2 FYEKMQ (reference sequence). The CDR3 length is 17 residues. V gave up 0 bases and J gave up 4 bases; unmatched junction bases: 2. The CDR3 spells CASSLGTSGGAYNEQFF. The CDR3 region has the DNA TGTGCCAGCAGCTTAGGGACTAGCGGGGGGGCTTACAATGAGCAGTTCTTC.

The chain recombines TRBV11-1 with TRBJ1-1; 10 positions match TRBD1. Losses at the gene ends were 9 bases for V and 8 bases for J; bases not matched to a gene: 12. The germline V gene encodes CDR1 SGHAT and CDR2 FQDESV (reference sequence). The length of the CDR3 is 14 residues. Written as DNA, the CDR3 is TGTGCCAGTCGGTCGGGACAGGGGAGGAGGGAAGCTTTCTTT. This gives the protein CASRSGQGRREAFF.